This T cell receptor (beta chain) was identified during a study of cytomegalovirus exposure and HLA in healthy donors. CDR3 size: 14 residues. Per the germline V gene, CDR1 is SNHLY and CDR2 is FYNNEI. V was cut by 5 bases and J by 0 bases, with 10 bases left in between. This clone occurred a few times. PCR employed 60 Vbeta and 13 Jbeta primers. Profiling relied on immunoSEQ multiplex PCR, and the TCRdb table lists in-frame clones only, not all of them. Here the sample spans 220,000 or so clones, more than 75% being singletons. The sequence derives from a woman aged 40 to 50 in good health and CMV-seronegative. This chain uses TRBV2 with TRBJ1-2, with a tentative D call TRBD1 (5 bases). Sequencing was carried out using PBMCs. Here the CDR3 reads CASSQGISNYGYTF. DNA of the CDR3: TGTGCCAGCAGTCAGGGAATATCTAACTATGGCTACACCTTC.